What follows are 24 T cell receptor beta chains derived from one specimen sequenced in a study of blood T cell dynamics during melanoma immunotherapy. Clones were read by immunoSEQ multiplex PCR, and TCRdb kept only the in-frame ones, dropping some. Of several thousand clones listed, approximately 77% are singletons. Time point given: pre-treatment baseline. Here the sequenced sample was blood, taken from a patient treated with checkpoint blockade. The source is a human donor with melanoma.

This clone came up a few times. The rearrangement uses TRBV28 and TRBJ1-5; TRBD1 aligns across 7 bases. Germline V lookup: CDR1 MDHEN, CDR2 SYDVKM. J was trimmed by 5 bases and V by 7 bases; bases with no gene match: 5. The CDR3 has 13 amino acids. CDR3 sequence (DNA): TGTGCCAGCATCCCAGGGGGTGATCAGCCCCAGCATTTT. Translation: CASIPGGDQPQHF.

The CDR3, as DNA: TGTGCCAGCGCAGGGGCAACAGATACGCAGTATTTT. Protein product: CASAGATDTQYF. This rearrangement joins TRBV6-1 to TRBJ2-3; D perhaps matches TRBD1 (6 bases). Per the germline V gene, CDR1 is MNHNS and CDR2 is SASEGT. CDR3 size: 12 residues. Trimming took off 8 bases at V and 3 bases at J, with 9 bases between the two ends.

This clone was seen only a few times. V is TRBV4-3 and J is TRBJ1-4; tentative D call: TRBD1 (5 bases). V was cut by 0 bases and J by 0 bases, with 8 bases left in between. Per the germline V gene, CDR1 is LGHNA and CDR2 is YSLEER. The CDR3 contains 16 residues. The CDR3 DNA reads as TGCGCCAGCAGCCAAGAACGAGGGGCAACTAATGAAAAACTGTTTTTT. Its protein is CASSQERGATNEKLFF.

CDR3 coding DNA: TGTGCCTGGAGTGTAGGCTCGGGCTCCTACGAGCAGTACTTC. This codes for CAWSVGSGSYEQYF. The rearrangement uses TRBV30 and TRBJ2-7; D remains unclear. CDR1 and CDR2 (germline): GTSNPN, SVGIG (reference sequence). This CDR3 is 14 amino acids long. The germline V and J ends were trimmed by 0 bases and 0 bases, with 9 bases remaining between them.

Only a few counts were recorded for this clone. The CDR3 region is CASSEKGRVGQHF. The CDR3 DNA reads TGTGCCAGCAGTGAAAAGGGCAGGGTTGGCCAGCATTTT. The chain carries TRBV6-1 and TRBJ1-5; TRBD1 might be the D (5 bases). There are 13 residues in the CDR3. Trimming shortened V by 2 bases and J by 12 bases, and 14 bases separated the two germline ends. Per the germline V gene, CDR1 is MNHNS and CDR2 is SASEGT.

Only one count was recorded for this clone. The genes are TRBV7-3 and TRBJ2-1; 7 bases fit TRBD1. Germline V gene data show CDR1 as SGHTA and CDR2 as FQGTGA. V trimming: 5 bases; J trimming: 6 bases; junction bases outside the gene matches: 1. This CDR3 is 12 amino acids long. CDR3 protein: CASSQGVNEQFF. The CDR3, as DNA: TGTGCCAGCAGCCAGGGGGTCAATGAGCAGTTCTTC.

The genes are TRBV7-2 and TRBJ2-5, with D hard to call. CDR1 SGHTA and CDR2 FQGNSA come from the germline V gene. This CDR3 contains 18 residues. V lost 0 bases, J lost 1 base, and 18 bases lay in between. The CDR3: CASSLASLDQLGQETQYF. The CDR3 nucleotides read TGTGCCAGCAGCTTAGCCTCCTTGGACCAACTGGGCCAAGAGACCCAGTACTTC.

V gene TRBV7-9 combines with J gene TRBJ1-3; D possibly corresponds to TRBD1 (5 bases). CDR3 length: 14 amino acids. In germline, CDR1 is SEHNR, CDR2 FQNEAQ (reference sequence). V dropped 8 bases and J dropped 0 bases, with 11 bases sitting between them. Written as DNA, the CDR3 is TGTGCCAGCGCTCAGGGTATCTCTGGAAACACCATATATTTT. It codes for CASAQGISGNTIYF. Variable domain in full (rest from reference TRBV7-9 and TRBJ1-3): DTGVSQNPRHKITKRGQNVTFRCDPISEHNRLYWYRQTLGQGPEFLTYFQNEAQLEKSRLLSDRFSAERPKGSFSTLEIQRTEQGDSAMYLCASAQGISGNTIYFGEGSWLTVV.

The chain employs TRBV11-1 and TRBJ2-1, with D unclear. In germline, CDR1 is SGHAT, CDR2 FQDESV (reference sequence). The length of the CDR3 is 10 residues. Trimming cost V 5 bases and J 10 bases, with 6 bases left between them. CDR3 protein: CASSTTEQFF. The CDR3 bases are TGTGCCAGCAGCACAACAGAGCAGTTCTTC. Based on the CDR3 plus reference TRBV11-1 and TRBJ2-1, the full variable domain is EAEVAQSPRYKITEKSQAVAFWCDPISGHATLYWYRQILGQGPELLVQFQDESVVDDSQLPKDRFSAERLKGVDSTLKIQPAELGDSAMYLCASSTTEQFFGPGTRLTVL.

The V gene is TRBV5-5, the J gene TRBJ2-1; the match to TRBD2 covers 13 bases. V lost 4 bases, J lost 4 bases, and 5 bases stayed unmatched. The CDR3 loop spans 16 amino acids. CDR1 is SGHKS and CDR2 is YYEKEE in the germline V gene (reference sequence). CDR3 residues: CASSQGTSGNYNEQFF. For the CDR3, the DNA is TGTGCCAGCAGCCAAGGGACTAGCGGGAATTACAATGAGCAGTTCTTC.

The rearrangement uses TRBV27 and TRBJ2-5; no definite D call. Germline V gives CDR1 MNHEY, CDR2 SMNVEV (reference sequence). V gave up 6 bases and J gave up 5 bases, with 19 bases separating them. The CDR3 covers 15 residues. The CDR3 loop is CASSSPNDWRETQYF. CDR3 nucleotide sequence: TGTGCCAGCAGCTCCCCCAACGACTGGCGGGAGACCCAGTACTTC.

This chain's CDR3 is CATSRIRLPNEKLFF. The CDR3 nucleotides read TGTGCCACCAGCAGGATCAGGCTGCCTAATGAAAAACTGTTTTTT. This sequence joins TRBV15 and TRBJ1-4; D not resolved. Germline lookup yields CDR1 LNHNV and CDR2 YYDKDF (reference sequence). V was cut by 3 bases and J by 3 bases, with 11 bases left in between. CDR3 size: 15 residues. The full variable domain, completed using reference TRBV15 and TRBJ1-4, is DAMVIQNPRYQVTQFGKPVTLSCSQTLNHNVMYWYQQKSSQAPKLLFHYYDKDFNNEADTPDNFQSRRPNTSFCFLDIRSPGLGDTAMYLCATSRIRLPNEKLFFGSGTQLSVL.

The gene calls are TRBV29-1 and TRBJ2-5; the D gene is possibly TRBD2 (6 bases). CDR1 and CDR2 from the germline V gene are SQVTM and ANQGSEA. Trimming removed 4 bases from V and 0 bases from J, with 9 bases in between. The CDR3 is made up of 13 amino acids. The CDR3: CSVGGTDQETQYF. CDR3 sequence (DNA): TGCAGCGTTGGCGGGACTGACCAAGAGACCCAGTACTTC.

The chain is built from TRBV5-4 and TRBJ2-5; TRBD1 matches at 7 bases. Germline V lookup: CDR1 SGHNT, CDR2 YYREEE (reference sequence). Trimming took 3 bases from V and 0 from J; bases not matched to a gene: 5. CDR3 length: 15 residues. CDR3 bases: TGTGCCAGCAGCTCGGGGACAGAATACCAAGAGACCCAGTACTTC. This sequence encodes CASSSGTEYQETQYF.

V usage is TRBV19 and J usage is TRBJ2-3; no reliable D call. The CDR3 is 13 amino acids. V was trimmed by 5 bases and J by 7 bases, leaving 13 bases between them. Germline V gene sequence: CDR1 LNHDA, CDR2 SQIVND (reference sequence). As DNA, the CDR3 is TGTGCCAGTAGTTCAGCTAACACGAATACGCAGTATTTT. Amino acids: CASSSANTNTQYF.

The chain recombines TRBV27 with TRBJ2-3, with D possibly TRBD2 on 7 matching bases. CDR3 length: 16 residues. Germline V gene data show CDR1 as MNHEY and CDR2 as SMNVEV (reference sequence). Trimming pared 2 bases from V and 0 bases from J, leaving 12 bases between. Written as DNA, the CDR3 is TGTGCCAGCAGTTTAGGGCGGGGGCTGAGCACAGATACGCAGTATTTT. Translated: CASSLGRGLSTDTQYF.

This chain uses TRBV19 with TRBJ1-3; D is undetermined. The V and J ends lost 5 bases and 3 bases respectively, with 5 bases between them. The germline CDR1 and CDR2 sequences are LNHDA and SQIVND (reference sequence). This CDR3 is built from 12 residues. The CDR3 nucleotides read TGTGCCAGTAGTTACCATGGAAACACCATATATTTT. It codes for CASSYHGNTIYF.

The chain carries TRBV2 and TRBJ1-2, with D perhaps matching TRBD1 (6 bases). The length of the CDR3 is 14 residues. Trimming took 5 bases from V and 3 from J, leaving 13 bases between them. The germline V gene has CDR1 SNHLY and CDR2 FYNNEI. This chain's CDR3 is CASSRRQADYGYTF. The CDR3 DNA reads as TGTGCCAGCAGTCGGAGACAGGCAGACTATGGCTACACCTTC.

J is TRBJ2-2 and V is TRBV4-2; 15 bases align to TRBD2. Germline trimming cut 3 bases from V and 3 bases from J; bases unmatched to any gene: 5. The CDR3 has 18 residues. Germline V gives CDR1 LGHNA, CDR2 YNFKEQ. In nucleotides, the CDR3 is TGTGCCAGCAGCCATCCGGGACTAGCGGGAGGAGACACCGGGGAGCTGTTTTTT. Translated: CASSHPGLAGGDTGELFF.

The CDR3 loop is CASSYSFGLTEAFF. CDR3 bases: TGTGCCAGCAGTTACTCTTTCGGCCTCACTGAAGCTTTCTTT. V is TRBV6-5 and J is TRBJ1-1; D gene ambiguous. The CDR3 totals 14 residues. Germline V gene sequence: CDR1 MNHEY, CDR2 SVGAGI. V was pared by 0 bases and J by 4 bases, with 9 bases between.

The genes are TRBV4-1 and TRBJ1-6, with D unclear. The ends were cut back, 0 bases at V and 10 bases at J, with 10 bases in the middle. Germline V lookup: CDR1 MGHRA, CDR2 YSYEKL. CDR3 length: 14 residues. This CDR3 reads CASSQDSTRSPLHF. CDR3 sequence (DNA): TGCGCCAGCAGCCAAGATAGCACCCGATCACCCCTCCACTTT.

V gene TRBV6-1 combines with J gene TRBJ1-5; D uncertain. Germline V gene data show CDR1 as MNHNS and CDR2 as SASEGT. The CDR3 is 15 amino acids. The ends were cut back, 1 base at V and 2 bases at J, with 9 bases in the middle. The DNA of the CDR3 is TGTGCCAGCAGTGAAGATGTAACAGGCAATCAGCCCCAGCATTTT. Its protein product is CASSEDVTGNQPQHF.

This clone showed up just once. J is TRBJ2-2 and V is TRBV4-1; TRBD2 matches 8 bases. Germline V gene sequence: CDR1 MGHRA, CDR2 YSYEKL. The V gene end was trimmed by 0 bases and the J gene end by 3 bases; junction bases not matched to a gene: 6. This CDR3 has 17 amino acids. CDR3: CASSQDVAGGDTGELFF. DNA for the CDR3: TGCGCCAGCAGCCAAGATGTGGCGGGAGGAGACACCGGGGAGCTGTTTTTT.

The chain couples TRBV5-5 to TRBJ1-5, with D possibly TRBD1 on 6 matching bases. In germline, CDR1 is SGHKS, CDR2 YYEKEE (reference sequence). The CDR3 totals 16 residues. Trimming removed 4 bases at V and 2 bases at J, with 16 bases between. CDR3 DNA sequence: TGTGCCAGCAGCCGGGAACAGGGAAAGGGCAATCAGCCCCAGCATTTT. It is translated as CASSREQGKGNQPQHF. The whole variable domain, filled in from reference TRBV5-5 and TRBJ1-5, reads DAGVTQSPTHLIKTRGQQVTLRCSPISGHKSVSWYQQVLGQGPQFIFQYYEKEERGRGNFPDRFSARQFPNYSSELNVNALLLGDSALYLCASSREQGKGNQPQHFGDGTRLSIL.